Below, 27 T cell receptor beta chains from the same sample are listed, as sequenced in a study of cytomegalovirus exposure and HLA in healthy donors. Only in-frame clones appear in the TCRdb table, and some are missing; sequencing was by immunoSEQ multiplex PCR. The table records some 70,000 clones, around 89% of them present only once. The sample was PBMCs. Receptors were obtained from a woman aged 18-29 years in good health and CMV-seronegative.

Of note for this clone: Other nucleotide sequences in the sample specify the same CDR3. The CDR3 reads CASSLGQGSNQPQHF. The CDR3 DNA sequence: TGTGCCAGCAGTTTAGGACAGGGAAGCAATCAGCCCCAGCATTTT. The chain employs TRBV28 and TRBJ1-5, with 8 bases fitting TRBD1. Trimming removed 2 bases from V and 1 base from J; junction bases left unmatched: 1. Germline lookup yields CDR1 MDHEN and CDR2 SYDVKM. CDR3 length: 15 residues.

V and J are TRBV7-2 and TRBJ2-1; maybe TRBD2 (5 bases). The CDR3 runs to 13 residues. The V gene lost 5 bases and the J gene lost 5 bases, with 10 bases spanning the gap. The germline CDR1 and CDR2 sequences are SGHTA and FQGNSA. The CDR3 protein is CASSRRGNNEQFF. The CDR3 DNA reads TGTGCCAGCAGCCGACGGGGAAACAATGAGCAGTTCTTC.

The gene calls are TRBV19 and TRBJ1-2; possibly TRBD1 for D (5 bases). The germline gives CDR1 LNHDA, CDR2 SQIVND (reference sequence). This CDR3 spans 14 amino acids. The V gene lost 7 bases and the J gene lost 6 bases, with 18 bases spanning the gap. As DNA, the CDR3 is TGTGCCAGTACCCCAACCGCAGGGATTGATGGCTACACCTTC. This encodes CASTPTAGIDGYTF.

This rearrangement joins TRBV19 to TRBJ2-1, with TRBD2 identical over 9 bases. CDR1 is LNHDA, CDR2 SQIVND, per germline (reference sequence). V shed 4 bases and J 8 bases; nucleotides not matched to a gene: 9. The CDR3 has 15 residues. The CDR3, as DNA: TGTGCCAGTAGTAGCGGGAGGGCCTCTGGCGATGAGCAGTTCTTC. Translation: CASSSGRASGDEQFF.

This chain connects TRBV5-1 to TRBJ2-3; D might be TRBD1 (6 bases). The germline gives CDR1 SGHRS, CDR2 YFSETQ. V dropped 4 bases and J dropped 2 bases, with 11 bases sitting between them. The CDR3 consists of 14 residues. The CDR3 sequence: CASSRDTSTDTQYF. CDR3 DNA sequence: TGCGCCAGCAGCCGGGACACCTCCACAGATACGCAGTATTTT.

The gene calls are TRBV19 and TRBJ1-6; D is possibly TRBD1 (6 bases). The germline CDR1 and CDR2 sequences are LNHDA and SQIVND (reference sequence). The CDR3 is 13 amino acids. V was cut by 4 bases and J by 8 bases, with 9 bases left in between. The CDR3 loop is CASSNHRDSPLHF. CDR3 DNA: TGTGCCAGTAGTAATCACAGGGATTCACCCCTCCACTTT.

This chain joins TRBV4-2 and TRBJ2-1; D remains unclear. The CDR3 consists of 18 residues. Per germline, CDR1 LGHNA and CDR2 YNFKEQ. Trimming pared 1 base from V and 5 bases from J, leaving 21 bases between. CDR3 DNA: TGTGCCAGCAGCCAAGCTGTGTGGCGACAACGCACGAACAATGAGCAGTTCTTC. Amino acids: CASSQAVWRQRTNNEQFF.

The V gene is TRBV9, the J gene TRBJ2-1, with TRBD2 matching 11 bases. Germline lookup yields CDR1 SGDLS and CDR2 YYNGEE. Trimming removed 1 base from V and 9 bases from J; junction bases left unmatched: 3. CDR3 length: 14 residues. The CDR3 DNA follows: TGTGCCAGCAGCGTAACTAGCGGGAGTGCTGAGCAGTTCTTC. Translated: CASSVTSGSAEQFF.

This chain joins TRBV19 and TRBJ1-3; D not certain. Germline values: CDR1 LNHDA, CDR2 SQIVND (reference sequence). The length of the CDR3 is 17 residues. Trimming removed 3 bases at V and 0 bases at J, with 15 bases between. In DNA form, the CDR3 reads TGTGCCAGTAGTATCTTCGCAGGTGATTTCTCTGGAAACACCATATATTTT. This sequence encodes CASSIFAGDFSGNTIYF.

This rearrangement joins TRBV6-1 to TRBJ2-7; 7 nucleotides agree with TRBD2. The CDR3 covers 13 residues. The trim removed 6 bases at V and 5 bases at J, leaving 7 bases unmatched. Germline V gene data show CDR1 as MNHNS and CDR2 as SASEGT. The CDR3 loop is CASRVGGGDEQYF. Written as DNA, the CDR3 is TGTGCCAGCAGGGTGGGGGGAGGGGACGAGCAGTACTTC.

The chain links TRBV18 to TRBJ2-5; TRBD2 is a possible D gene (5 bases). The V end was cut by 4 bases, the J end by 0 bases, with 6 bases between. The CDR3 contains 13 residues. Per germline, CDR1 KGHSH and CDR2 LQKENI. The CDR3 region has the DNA TGTGCCAGCTCACTCGGGAACCAAGAGACCCAGTACTTC. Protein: CASSLGNQETQYF.

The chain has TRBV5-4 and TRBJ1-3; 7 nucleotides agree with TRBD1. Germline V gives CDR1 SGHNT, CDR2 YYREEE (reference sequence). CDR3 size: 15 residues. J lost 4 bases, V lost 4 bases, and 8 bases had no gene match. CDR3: CASSNPSGQGNTIYF. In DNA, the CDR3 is TGTGCCAGCAGCAACCCCTCGGGACAGGGAAACACCATATATTTT.

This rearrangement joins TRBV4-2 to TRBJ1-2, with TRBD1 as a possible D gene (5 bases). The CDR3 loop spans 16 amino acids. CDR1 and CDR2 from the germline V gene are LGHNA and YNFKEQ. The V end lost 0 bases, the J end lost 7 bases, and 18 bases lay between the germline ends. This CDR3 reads CASSQDLSGGFLGYTF. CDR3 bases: TGTGCCAGCAGCCAAGATTTATCCGGGGGGTTCCTTGGCTACACCTTC.

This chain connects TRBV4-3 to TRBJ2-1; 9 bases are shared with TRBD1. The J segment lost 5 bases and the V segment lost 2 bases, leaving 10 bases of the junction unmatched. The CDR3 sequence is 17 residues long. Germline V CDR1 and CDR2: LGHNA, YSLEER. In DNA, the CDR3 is TGCGCCAGCAGCCAATCTATCGGCGGGACAGGGCACAATGAGCAGTTCTTC. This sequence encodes CASSQSIGGTGHNEQFF.

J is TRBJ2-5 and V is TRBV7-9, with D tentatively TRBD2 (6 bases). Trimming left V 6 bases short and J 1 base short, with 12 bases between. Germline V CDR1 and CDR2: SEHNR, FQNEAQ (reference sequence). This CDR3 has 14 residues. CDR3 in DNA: TGTGCCAGCAGTCCTCCCGGGGGCCAAGAGACCCAGTACTTC. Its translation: CASSPPGGQETQYF.

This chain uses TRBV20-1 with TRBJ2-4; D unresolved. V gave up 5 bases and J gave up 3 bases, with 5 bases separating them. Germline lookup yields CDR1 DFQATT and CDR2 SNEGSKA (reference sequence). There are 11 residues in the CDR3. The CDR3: CSASNKNIQYF. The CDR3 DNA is TGCAGTGCTTCCAACAAAAACATTCAGTACTTC.

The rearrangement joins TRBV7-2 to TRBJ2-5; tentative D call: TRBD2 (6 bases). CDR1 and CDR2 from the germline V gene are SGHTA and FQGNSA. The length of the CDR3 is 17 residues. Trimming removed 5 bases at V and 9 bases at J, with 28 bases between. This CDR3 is CASSRDLEGLAQGAQYF. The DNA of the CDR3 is TGTGCCAGCAGCAGGGACCTGGAGGGCCTAGCGCAAGGGGCCCAGTACTTC.

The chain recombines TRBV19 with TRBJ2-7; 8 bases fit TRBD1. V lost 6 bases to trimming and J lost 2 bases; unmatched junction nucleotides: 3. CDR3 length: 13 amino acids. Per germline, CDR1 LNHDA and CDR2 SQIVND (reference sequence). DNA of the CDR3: TGTGCCAGTAGAGGACAGGGCACCTACGAGCAGTACTTC. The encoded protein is CASRGQGTYEQYF.

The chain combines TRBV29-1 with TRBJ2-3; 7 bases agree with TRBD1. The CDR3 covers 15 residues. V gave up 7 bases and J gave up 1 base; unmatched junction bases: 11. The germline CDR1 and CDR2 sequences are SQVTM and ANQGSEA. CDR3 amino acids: CSALDRHSGTDTQYF. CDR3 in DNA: TGCAGCGCCCTGGACAGGCACTCCGGCACAGATACGCAGTATTTT.

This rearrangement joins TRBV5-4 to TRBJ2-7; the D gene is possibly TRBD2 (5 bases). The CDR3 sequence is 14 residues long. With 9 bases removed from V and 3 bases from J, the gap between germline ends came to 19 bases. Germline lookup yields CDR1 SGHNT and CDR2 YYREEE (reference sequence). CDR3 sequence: CATRQSGSGYEQYF. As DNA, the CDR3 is TGTGCCACCCGCCAGAGTGGGAGCGGCTACGAGCAGTACTTC.

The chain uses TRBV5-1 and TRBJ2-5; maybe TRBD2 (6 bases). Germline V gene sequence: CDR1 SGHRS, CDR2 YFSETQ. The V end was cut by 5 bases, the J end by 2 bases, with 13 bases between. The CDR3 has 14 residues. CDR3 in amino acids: CASSWDSGQETQYF. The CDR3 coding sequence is TGCGCCAGCAGTTGGGACTCAGGGCAAGAGACCCAGTACTTC.

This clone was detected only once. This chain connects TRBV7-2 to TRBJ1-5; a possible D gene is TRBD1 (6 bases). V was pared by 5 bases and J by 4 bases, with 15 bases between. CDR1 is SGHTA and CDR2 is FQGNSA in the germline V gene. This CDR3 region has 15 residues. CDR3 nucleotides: TGTGCCAGCAGCCCGGACAGAGATTTAAATCAGCCCCAGCATTTT. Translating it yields CASSPDRDLNQPQHF.

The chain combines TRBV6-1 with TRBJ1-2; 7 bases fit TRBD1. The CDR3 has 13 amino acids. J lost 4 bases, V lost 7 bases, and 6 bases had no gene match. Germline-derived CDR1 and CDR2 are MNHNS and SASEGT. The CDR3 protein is CASTYGTVYGYTF. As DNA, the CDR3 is TGTGCCAGCACCTACGGGACAGTCTATGGCTACACCTTC.

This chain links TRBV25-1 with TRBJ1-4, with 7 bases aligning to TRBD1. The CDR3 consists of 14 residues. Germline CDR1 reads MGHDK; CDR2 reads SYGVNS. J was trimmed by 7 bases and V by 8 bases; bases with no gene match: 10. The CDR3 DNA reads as TGTGCCAGCTTAAGACAGGGCTTCGGTGAAAAACTGTTTTTT. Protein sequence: CASLRQGFGEKLFF.

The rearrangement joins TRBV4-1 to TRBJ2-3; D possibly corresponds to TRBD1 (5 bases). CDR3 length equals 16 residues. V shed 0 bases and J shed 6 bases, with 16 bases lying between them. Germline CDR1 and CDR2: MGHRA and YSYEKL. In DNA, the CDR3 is TGCGCCAGCAGCCAAGAGTTAGGCAGGGTTATCGATACGCAGTATTTT. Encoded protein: CASSQELGRVIDTQYF.

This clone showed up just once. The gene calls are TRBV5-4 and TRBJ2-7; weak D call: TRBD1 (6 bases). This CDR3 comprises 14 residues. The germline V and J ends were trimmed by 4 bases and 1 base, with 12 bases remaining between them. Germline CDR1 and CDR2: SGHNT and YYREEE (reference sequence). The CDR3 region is CASSQPDSSYEQYF. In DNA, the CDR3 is TGTGCCAGCAGCCAACCGGACAGTTCCTACGAGCAGTACTTC.

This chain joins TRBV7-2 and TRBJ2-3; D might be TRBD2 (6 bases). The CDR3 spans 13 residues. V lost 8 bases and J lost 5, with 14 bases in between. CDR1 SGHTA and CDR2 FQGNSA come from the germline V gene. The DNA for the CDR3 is TGTGCCAGCGGGCGGGGAATGATAGATACGCAGTATTTT. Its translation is CASGRGMIDTQYF.